This T cell receptor (beta chain) is from a study of human T cells and chemical hapten exposure. Indicated time point: patch test 3, about 24 weeks after DPC sensitization. Described treatment: therapeutic diphenylcyclopropenone sensitization with weekly scalp DPC. CDR1 SGHKS and CDR2 YYEKEE come from the germline V gene (reference sequence). V lost 2 bases, J lost 7 bases, and 12 bases lay in between. The CDR3 runs to 13 residues. What the library attached to individual cDNA molecules were unique molecular identifiers. Via MiXCR, TCRdb re-called the RACE reads, giving one row per CDR3 protein. The sample yields roughly 100,000 distinct CDR3 sequences, nearly 35% seen once.

This TCR derives from a man aged 35 to 55 with alopecia areata. Some clones in this sample may be carry-over from other donors' samples. Here the sequenced sample was whole blood, taken in connection with sensitization to the hapten diphenylcyclopropenone (DPC). The rearrangement joins TRBV5-5 to TRBJ1-1, with D possibly matching TRBD1 (6 bases). Here the CDR3 DNA reads TGTGCCAGCAGCTTCCAGGACAGACTTGAAGCTTTCTTT. Its protein product is CASSFQDRLEAFF. Combining the CDR3 with reference TRBV5-5 and TRBJ1-1 gives the whole variable domain DAGVTQSPTHLIKTRGQQVTLRCSPISGHKSVSWYQQVLGQGPQFIFQYYEKEERGRGNFPDRFSARQFPNYSSELNVNALLLGDSALYLCASSFQDRLEAFFGQGTRLTVV.